The clone carrying this T cell receptor beta chain was seen more than once but under ten times. The antigen is unknown. The data belong to a study of T cell repertoires in cytomegalovirus infection. Study-level background: It was the public TCR beta signatures that indicated both CMV infection and matching HLA type.

Study-wide results and limits: There were carriers of CMV plus the relevant HLA, and cumulative public TCR beta family frequency identified them. What dominated the ex vivo response were HLA-C-restricted CMV-specific TCR beta clonotypes.

Germline CDR1 and CDR2: MGHRA and YSYEKL. V lost 0 bases to trimming and J lost 4 bases; unmatched junction nucleotides: 12. The CDR3 has 18 amino acids. Each CDR3 protein gets one entry after TCRdb re-called the reads with MiXCR. There are roughly 760,000 distinct CDR3 sequences in the sample; 35% occur only once, and roughly 2.8% lies in the top ten. The TCR comes from a human donor in good health (CMV status not recorded). Some clones in this sample may be carry-over from other donors' samples. The genes are TRBV4-1 and TRBJ2-1; 7 bases align to TRBD2. Input material: PBMCs. CDR3 sequence reads: CASSQDRGAGAWYNEQFF. Here the CDR3 DNA reads TGCGCCAGCAGCCAAGATAGAGGTGCGGGAGCTTGGTACAATGAGCAGTTCTTC.